The 12 T cell receptor beta chains reported below all come from one sample, sequenced in a study of cytomegalovirus exposure and HLA in healthy donors (dated by TCRdb to about 2017). The method behind the library was the immunoSEQ multiplex PCR assay. The clones in this table, taken by TCRdb from immuneACCESS, are in-frame only. Not every clone is retained; where verified, under half of the shortfall comes from an unresolved V gene, and the cause of the rest is unknown. Counted in this sample were approximately 260,000 clones; approximately 83% of them appeared once. Jointly, the top ten make up roughly 1.2% of the sample. Specimen: PBMCs. The source of these receptors is a woman in her twenties or thirties in good health and CMV-seropositive.

The V and J genes are TRBV7-3 and TRBJ1-4; a possible D gene is TRBD1 (6 bases). This CDR3 is 16 amino acids long. CDR1 SGHTA and CDR2 FQGTGA come from the germline V gene. V gave up 5 bases and J gave up 3 bases, with 16 bases separating them. CDR3 region: CASSHLHREPNEKLFF. CDR3 DNA: TGTGCCAGCAGCCATCTTCACAGGGAGCCTAATGAAAAACTGTTTTTT.

The chain carries TRBV6-1 and TRBJ2-7, with TRBD2 as a possible D gene (6 bases). Germline lookup yields CDR1 MNHNS and CDR2 SASEGT. The CDR3 has 14 amino acids. V shed 6 bases and J shed 2 bases, with 14 bases lying between them. CDR3 in amino acids: CASREGGATYEQYF. The CDR3 coding sequence is TGTGCCAGCAGGGAGGGCGGGGCTACCTACGAGCAGTACTTC.

The chain has TRBV9 and TRBJ1-3; D ambiguous. Deletions cut 0 bases from V and 0 bases from J, with 10 bases between. The CDR3 length is 16 residues. CDR1 is SGDLS, CDR2 YYNGEE, per germline. The CDR3 reads CASSVVTSSSGNTIYF. The CDR3, as DNA: TGTGCCAGCAGCGTAGTAACCTCGAGCTCTGGAAACACCATATATTTT.

This clone occurred once. The rearrangement joins TRBV4-1 to TRBJ1-2; the D is unclear. V lost 1 base to trimming and J lost 5 bases, with 17 bases between them. The germline gives CDR1 MGHRA, CDR2 YSYEKL. There are 16 residues in the CDR3. CDR3 protein: CASSQVPGVPDYGYTF. CDR3 bases: TGCGCCAGCAGCCAAGTTCCCGGGGTCCCGGATTATGGCTACACCTTC.

This chain joins TRBV30 and TRBJ1-5; TRBD1 might be the D (5 bases). V was pared by 1 base and J by 0 bases, with 16 bases between. Germline-derived CDR1 and CDR2 are GTSNPN and SVGIG (reference sequence). The CDR3 is 17 residues long. The CDR3 reads CAWSAINGGDSNQPQHF. CDR3 nucleotide sequence: TGTGCCTGGAGTGCCATAAACGGGGGGGATAGCAATCAGCCCCAGCATTTT.

CDR3 sequence reads: CASSLTGALGELFF. CDR3 in DNA: TGTGCCAGCAGCTTAACTGGGGCCCTCGGGGAGCTGTTTTTT. J is TRBJ2-2 and V is TRBV7-3, with D tentatively TRBD1 (5 bases). The V end was cut by 0 bases, the J end by 7 bases, with 9 bases between. The germline V gene encodes CDR1 SGHTA and CDR2 FQGTGA. This CDR3 contains 14 residues. The whole variable domain, remainder taken from reference TRBV7-3 and TRBJ2-2, is GAGVSQTPSNKVTEKGKYVELRCDPISGHTALYWYRQSLGQGPEFLIYFQGTGAADDSGLPNDRFFAVRPEGSVSTLKIQRTERGDSAVYLCASSLTGALGELFFGEGSRLTVL.

This clone was recorded a few times. This sequence joins TRBV11-2 and TRBJ2-5, with TRBD2 matching 12 bases. The V segment lost 0 bases and the J segment 3 bases; nucleotides outside the gene matches: 11. The CDR3 is 19 amino acids. Germline values: CDR1 SGHAT, CDR2 FQNNGV. The CDR3 loop reads CASSLDRASGRVREETQYF. CDR3 bases: TGTGCCAGCAGCTTAGATAGGGCTAGCGGGAGGGTACGAGAAGAGACCCAGTACTTC.

This clone was seen only a few times. V and J are TRBV30 and TRBJ2-2; TRBD2 matches 11 bases. Looked up from germline, CDR1 is GTSNPN and CDR2 is SVGIG (reference sequence). Germline trimming cut 3 bases from V and 3 bases from J; bases unmatched to any gene: 0. The CDR3 is 14 amino acids. Here the CDR3 reads CAWRGLADTGELFF. CDR3 DNA sequence: TGTGCCTGGAGGGGACTAGCGGACACCGGGGAGCTGTTTTTT.

The rearrangement joins TRBV27 to TRBJ2-3; 10 nucleotides align to TRBD1. V shed 6 bases and J 0 bases; nucleotides not matched to a gene: 6. Germline-derived CDR1 and CDR2 are MNHEY and SMNVEV (reference sequence). This CDR3 has 16 residues. The CDR3 sequence is CASRPGTGASTDTQYF. The CDR3 nucleotides are TGTGCCAGCAGACCCGGGACAGGGGCTAGCACAGATACGCAGTATTTT.

This chain links TRBV6-5 with TRBJ2-2, with 8 positions matching TRBD1. The germline V gene encodes CDR1 MNHEY and CDR2 SVGAGI. This CDR3 is 15 amino acids long. V trimming: 6 bases; J trimming: 4 bases; junction bases outside the gene matches: 7. Here the CDR3 reads CASRITGGFTGELFF. The CDR3, as DNA: TGTGCCAGCAGGATCACAGGGGGTTTCACCGGGGAGCTGTTTTTT.

The chain is built from TRBV9 and TRBJ2-1; maybe TRBD2 (5 bases). With 0 bases removed from V and 0 bases from J, the gap between germline ends came to 7 bases. Germline CDR1 reads SGDLS; CDR2 reads YYNGEE. This CDR3 has 15 residues. The CDR3 DNA sequence: TGTGCCAGCAGCGTAGCTGCGGGCTCCTACAATGAGCAGTTCTTC. This sequence encodes CASSVAAGSYNEQFF.

The rearrangement joins TRBV5-6 to TRBJ1-1; D gene unclear. CDR3 length: 14 residues. Trimming cost V 3 bases and J 3 bases, with 12 bases left between them. Germline CDR1 SGHDT, CDR2 YYEEEE. CDR3: CASSYLYRDTEAFF. CDR3 in DNA: TGTGCCAGCAGCTACTTATACCGCGACACTGAAGCTTTCTTT.